What follows is one T cell receptor (beta chain) and its context. No antigen is known for it. Individuals who donated were healthy Caucasians from Russia aged about 6 to 100. Isolated PBMCs totaled at least 6 million in each sample. Losses at the gene ends were 3 bases for V and 0 bases for J; bases not matched to a gene: 7. The CDR3 runs 15 residues. In germline, CDR1 is DFQATT, CDR2 SNEGSKA (reference sequence). It was with a sample-barcoded 5' primer and a J-beta primer mix that a second PCR of about 7 to 12 cycles was run. Every cDNA was tagged by a template-switch adaptor with 12 random nucleotides. TCRdb re-analysed the 5' RACE reads in MiXCR, keeping a single row per CDR3 protein. The sample contains about 970,000 distinct CDR3 sequences, 51% of which appear only once. This specimen comes from a study of blood T cells in healthy people across ages. Study-wide findings and caveats: Comparison with aged donors showed that long-lived donors had more naive CD4+ cells and higher diversity.

The sequenced sample consisted of blood. This chain connects TRBV20-1 to TRBJ2-7; TRBD2 matches at 8 bases. The sequence was collected from a woman aged 60 to 75 in good health. Here the CDR3 DNA reads TGCAGTGCTAGTTCTAGCGGGCCTAACTCCTACGAGCAGTACTTC. It encodes CSASSSGPNSYEQYF.